The 30 T cell receptor beta chains below were found in one sample sequenced in a study of CD8+ T cells in alopecia areata. cDNA prepared by RNA extraction and subsequent reverse transcription served as the template for sequencing. Measured with immunoSEQ multiplex PCR; TCRdb has only the in-frame clones, and not every one. The sample has 140,000 to 150,000 clones, nearly 55% seen once. As for treatment: oral pan-JAK inhibitor, 5-10 mg twice daily. The sample here was CD8+ T cells sorted from blood, taken at week 4, from a patient treated with tofacitinib. The receptors were gathered from a human donor with alopecia areata.

V and J are TRBV6-1 and TRBJ2-3; 11 positions match TRBD2. The CDR3 has 16 residues. V shed 0 bases and J 2 bases; nucleotides not matched to a gene: 1. Germline assignment: CDR1 MNHNS and CDR2 SASEGT. CDR3 sequence: CASSEASGGATDTQYF. CDR3 coding DNA: TGTGCCAGCAGTGAAGCTAGCGGGGGGGCCACAGATACGCAGTATTTT.

The chain uses TRBV29-1 and TRBJ1-1, with 7 bases identical to TRBD1. J was trimmed by 2 bases and V by 3 bases; bases with no gene match: 3. Germline V gene sequence: CDR1 SQVTM, CDR2 ANQGSEA. The CDR3 length is 13 residues. The CDR3 sequence: CSVEEGGNTEAFF. DNA of the CDR3: TGCAGCGTTGAGGAAGGGGGCAACACTGAAGCTTTCTTT.

Of note for this clone: This same CDR3 is encoded by further DNA sequences in the sample. The chain recombines TRBV30 with TRBJ2-7, with 10 positions matching TRBD1. The germline V gene encodes CDR1 GTSNPN and CDR2 SVGIG (reference sequence). Trimming cost V 1 base and J 4 bases; bases outside gene matches: 1. The CDR3 runs to 13 residues. The CDR3 nucleotides are TGTGCCTGGAGTGCGGACAGGGGGTACGAGCAGTACTTC. This encodes CAWSADRGYEQYF.

This chain joins TRBV7-9 and TRBJ1-1; D remains ambiguous. Trimming pared 3 bases from V and 11 bases from J, leaving 13 bases between. CDR1 and CDR2 from the germline V gene are SEHNR and FQNEAQ (reference sequence). CDR3 length: 12 residues. The CDR3 spells CASSFDLLNAFF. CDR3 DNA sequence: TGTGCCAGCAGCTTCGATCTCCTCAACGCTTTCTTT.

This clone was counted a few times. This sequence joins TRBV29-1 and TRBJ1-2, with D unclear. Germline V gene data show CDR1 as SQVTM and CDR2 as ANQGSEA. Trimming removed 7 bases from V and 0 bases from J, with 9 bases in between. CDR3 length: 12 residues. For the CDR3, the DNA is TGCAGCGGGGGAACAGCTAACTATGGCTACACCTTC. Amino acids: CSGGTANYGYTF.

This clone was detected only a few times. The CDR3 sequence is CAISDDRGQRILHQPQHF. Here the CDR3 DNA reads TGTGCCATCAGTGATGACAGGGGGCAACGGATACTACATCAGCCCCAGCATTTT. The rearrangement uses TRBV10-3 and TRBJ1-5, with TRBD1 identical over 10 bases. The CDR3 consists of 18 residues. The ends lost 3 bases at V and 5 bases at J; junction bases unmatched: 13. Germline V gene sequence: CDR1 ENHRY, CDR2 SYGVKD.

The chain carries TRBV6-5 and TRBJ2-1; D tentatively fits TRBD1 or TRBD2 (5 bases each). CDR1 is MNHEY and CDR2 is SVGAGI in the germline V gene. The CDR3 totals 15 residues. Trimming left V 4 bases short and J 0 bases short, with 10 bases between. Here the CDR3 reads CASSWDGSSYNEQFF. The CDR3 DNA reads as TGTGCCAGCAGTTGGGACGGCAGCTCCTACAATGAGCAGTTCTTC.

The chain combines TRBV27 with TRBJ2-5; D call uncertain. The germline V and J ends were trimmed by 11 bases and 5 bases, with 21 bases remaining between them. The CDR3 is made up of 14 amino acids. Germline CDR1 is MNHEY and CDR2 is SMNVEV (reference sequence). Here the CDR3 reads CARQAAPKGETQYF. The CDR3, as DNA: TGTGCCCGACAAGCCGCCCCAAAGGGTGAGACCCAGTACTTC.

The chain joins TRBV5-6 to TRBJ1-1; no reliable D call. With 1 base removed from V and 1 base from J, the gap between germline ends came to 8 bases. CDR1 is SGHDT, CDR2 YYEEEE, per germline. The CDR3 extends over 14 amino acids. The CDR3 DNA reads TGTGCCAGCAGCTTGTCATGGGGGAACACTGAAGCTTTCTTT. Its translation is CASSLSWGNTEAFF.

The gene calls are TRBV5-6 and TRBJ1-2, with D unresolved. Between the trimmed V and J ends, which lost 3 bases and 8 bases, there was a span of 23 bases. This CDR3 region has 16 residues. Germline values: CDR1 SGHDT, CDR2 YYEEEE. The CDR3 DNA reads as TGTGCCAGCAGCTCGCAAACTGGGATTTCTGCGTCGGGCTACACCTTC. This sequence encodes CASSSQTGISASGYTF.

The chain joins TRBV4-1 to TRBJ2-2; D may be TRBD2 (5 bases). V lost 1 base to trimming and J lost 7 bases, with 13 bases between them. Germline-derived CDR1 and CDR2 are MGHRA and YSYEKL. CDR3 length: 15 residues. The CDR3 coding sequence is TGCGCCAGCAGCCAAGTCGAAGGCCGGGGCGGGGAGCTGTTTTTT. Residues: CASSQVEGRGGELFF.

The table lists this clone with many counts. V gene TRBV14 combines with J gene TRBJ2-2; maybe TRBD2 (6 bases). CDR1 SGHDN and CDR2 FVKESK come from the germline V gene. V was shortened by 6 bases and J by 3 bases, with 11 bases between the two germline ends. This CDR3 has 14 amino acids. CDR3 bases: TGTGCCAGCAGGCGGACGGGAGACACCGGGGAGCTGTTTTTT. This codes for CASRRTGDTGELFF. Full variable domain (missing parts from reference TRBV14 and TRBJ2-2): EAGVTQFPSHSVIEKGQTVTLRCDPISGHDNLYWYRRVMGKEIKFLLHFVKESKQDESGMPNNRFLAERTGGTYSTLKVQPAELEDSGVYFCASRRTGDTGELFFGEGSRLTVL.

The V call is TRBV30, the J call TRBJ2-1; 10 nucleotides agree with TRBD1. CDR3 length: 13 residues. With V trimmed by 3 bases and J by 6 bases, 2 bases remained unmatched. Per germline, CDR1 GTSNPN and CDR2 SVGIG (reference sequence). The CDR3 region has the DNA TGTGCCTGGAGGGACAGGGGGTCCAATGAGCAGTTCTTC. Its protein product is CAWRDRGSNEQFF.

This chain connects TRBV19 to TRBJ1-1; the D gene is possibly TRBD1 (5 bases). CDR1 and CDR2 from the germline V gene are LNHDA and SQIVND (reference sequence). Trimming left V 5 bases short and J 6 bases short, with 10 bases between. This CDR3 comprises 12 residues. The DNA for the CDR3 is TGTGCCAGTAGTTCAGGGCCCCCTGAAGCTTTCTTT. Protein: CASSSGPPEAFF.

The sample holds many counts of this clone. V and J are TRBV7-8 and TRBJ2-3; 9 nucleotides match TRBD2. The CDR3 covers 15 residues. The V and J ends lost 3 bases and 2 bases, in that order; junction bases with no gene match: 3. The germline gives CDR1 SGHVS, CDR2 FQNEAQ. In DNA form, the CDR3 reads TGTGCCAGCAGCTTGCAGCGGGGGGCCACAGATACGCAGTATTTT. Amino acids: CASSLQRGATDTQYF.

This clone was seen more than once but under ten times. V gene TRBV11-2 combines with J gene TRBJ1-2, with TRBD1 as a possible D gene (6 bases). V shed 3 bases and J shed 4 bases, with 12 bases lying between them. Germline loops: CDR1 SGHAT, CDR2 FQNNGV. The CDR3 is made up of 14 amino acids. CDR3 loop: CASSLLTGSYGYTF. The CDR3 DNA follows: TGTGCCAGCAGCTTGTTAACAGGGAGCTATGGCTACACCTTC.

The rearrangement uses TRBV29-1 and TRBJ2-1; D is possibly TRBD1 (5 bases). The V end was cut by 5 bases, the J end by 5 bases, with 13 bases between. CDR1 is SQVTM, CDR2 ANQGSEA, per germline. The CDR3 runs to 13 residues. The CDR3 nucleotides read TGCAGCGTTCTCGCGACAGCCAACAATGAGCAGTTCTTC. As protein: CSVLATANNEQFF.

This clone was seen a single time. The chain has TRBV5-6 and TRBJ2-7, with D tentatively TRBD2 (6 bases). The CDR3 is 15 amino acids. V lost 0 bases and J lost 2, with 12 bases in between. The germline CDR1 and CDR2 sequences are SGHDT and YYEEEE. Written as DNA, the CDR3 is TGTGCCAGCAGCTTGGGGGACTTAGCCCCCTACGAGCAGTACTTC. Protein sequence: CASSLGDLAPYEQYF.

This clone was counted between two and nine times. V is TRBV29-1 and J is TRBJ2-3; TRBD1 might be the D (5 bases). V dropped 8 bases and J dropped 6 bases, with 9 bases sitting between them. This CDR3 has 10 amino acids. The germline V gene has CDR1 SQVTM and CDR2 ANQGSEA. CDR3 loop: CSYWGDTQYF. DNA of the CDR3: TGCAGCTACTGGGGCGATACGCAGTATTTT.

The J gene is TRBJ1-2, the V gene TRBV29-1; 7 bases align to TRBD1. J gave up 4 bases and V 5 bases, and 4 bases lay outside the gene matches. This CDR3 spans 12 amino acids. Germline V gene sequence: CDR1 SQVTM, CDR2 ANQGSEA. CDR3 DNA: TGCAGCGTTCAGGGACAGCTCTATGGCTACACCTTC. It yields the protein CSVQGQLYGYTF.

This clone turned up a few times. J is TRBJ1-1 and V is TRBV7-9; D may be TRBD1 (6 bases). V lost 5 bases, J lost 3 bases, and 19 bases lay in between. Germline V gives CDR1 SEHNR, CDR2 FQNEAQ (reference sequence). There are 16 residues in the CDR3. CDR3 sequence reads: CASSPGSWGRDTEAFF. The CDR3 DNA reads as TGTGCCAGCAGCCCGGGTAGTTGGGGGCGAGACACTGAAGCTTTCTTT.

The genes are TRBV4-1 and TRBJ1-4; D remains ambiguous. The CDR3 totals 13 residues. V dropped 4 bases and J dropped 7 bases, with 10 bases sitting between them. Per germline, CDR1 MGHRA and CDR2 YSYEKL. The CDR3 is CASSPPLGEKLFF. DNA of the CDR3: TGCGCCAGCAGCCCTCCCCTTGGTGAAAAACTGTTTTTT.

This sequence joins TRBV12-5 and TRBJ2-3; D is perhaps TRBD2 (7 bases). CDR1 and CDR2 from the germline V gene are LGHNT and FRNRAP. The CDR3 is 18 residues long. Trimming stripped 1 base from V and 3 bases from J, with 20 bases between. CDR3 bases: TGTGCTAGTGGTTTGGGTAGGGGAGGGGGTAGTAGAACAGATACGCAGTATTTT. Translated: CASGLGRGGGSRTDTQYF.

This chain joins TRBV7-9 and TRBJ2-7; 11 bases fit TRBD2. Germline CDR1 reads SEHNR; CDR2 reads FQNEAQ (reference sequence). After removal of 10 bases from V and 0 bases from J, the junction contained 11 bases not matched to a gene. CDR3 length: 16 residues. CDR3 loop: CAIISLAGGTSYEQYF. CDR3 bases: TGTGCCATCATCTCCTTAGCGGGGGGGACCTCCTACGAGCAGTACTTC. Together with reference TRBV7-9 and TRBJ2-7, the CDR3 gives the full variable domain: DTGVSQNPRHKITKRGQNVTFRCDPISEHNRLYWYRQTLGQGPEFLTYFQNEAQLEKSRLLSDRFSAERPKGSFSTLEIQRTEQGDSAMYLCAIISLAGGTSYEQYFGPGTRLTVT.

This clone was counted a few times. V is TRBV27 and J is TRBJ1-1, with a possible D match to TRBD1 (6 bases). Between the trimmed V and J ends, which lost 5 bases and 3 bases, there was a span of 19 bases. This CDR3 contains 16 residues. Germline V gene sequence: CDR1 MNHEY, CDR2 SMNVEV (reference sequence). The chain's CDR3 is CASSPPPGATDTEAFF. In DNA form, the CDR3 reads TGTGCCAGCAGTCCGCCGCCGGGGGCGACGGACACTGAAGCTTTCTTT.

V gene TRBV30 combines with J gene TRBJ1-5; no clear D gene. This CDR3 has 11 residues. V lost 5 bases and J lost 7, with 9 bases in between. From germline, CDR1 is GTSNPN and CDR2 SVGIG (reference sequence). The CDR3 DNA follows: TGTGCCTGGGAGAGCACCCAGCCCCAGCATTTT. It yields the protein CAWESTQPQHF.

The gene calls are TRBV29-1 and TRBJ1-1; tentative D call: TRBD1 (5 bases). V was shortened by 4 bases and J by 6 bases, with 9 bases between the two germline ends. CDR3 length equals 11 residues. Looked up from germline, CDR1 is SQVTM and CDR2 is ANQGSEA. The CDR3 loop is CSVVWGSEAFF. In nucleotides, the CDR3 is TGCAGCGTTGTTTGGGGCTCTGAAGCTTTCTTT.

The V and J genes are TRBV13 and TRBJ2-6, with D possibly matching TRBD2 (5 bases). The CDR3 runs 17 residues. Germline V gene data show CDR1 as PRHDT and CDR2 as FYEKMQ (reference sequence). V gave up 0 bases and J gave up 0 bases, with 9 bases separating them. The CDR3 DNA sequence: TGTGCCAGCAGCTTAGGCCTAGCAAACTCTGGGGCCAACGTCCTGACTTTC. Protein: CASSLGLANSGANVLTF.

The chain has TRBV13 and TRBJ2-3, with 10 positions matching TRBD2. The CDR3 spans 16 residues. Germline CDR1 PRHDT, CDR2 FYEKMQ (reference sequence). V lost 1 base, J lost 9 bases, and 10 bases stayed unmatched. CDR3 nucleotides: TGTGCCAGCAGCTTAGAGGCCAGCGGGGGGGTCTCGACGCAGTATTTT. It encodes CASSLEASGGVSTQYF. Full variable domain (outside the CDR3, taken from reference TRBV13 and TRBJ2-3): AAGVIQSPRHLIKEKRETATLKCYPIPRHDTVYWYQQGPGQDPQFLISFYEKMQSDKGSIPDRFSAQQFSDYHSELNMSSLELGDSALYFCASSLEASGGVSTQYFGPGTRLTVL.

This clone was counted a few times. The V gene is TRBV2, the J gene TRBJ2-1, with D perhaps TRBD2 (7 bases). This CDR3 region has 15 residues. From germline, CDR1 is SNHLY and CDR2 FYNNEI. The V and J ends lost 9 bases and 7 bases respectively, with 22 bases between them. The CDR3 is CASGEGGLTENEQFF. As DNA, the CDR3 is TGTGCCAGTGGAGAGGGGGGGCTAACGGAAAATGAGCAGTTCTTC.